The rows below give T cell receptor beta chains drawn from one sample of a study of blood T cell repertoires in COVID-19. Libraries were prepared by immunoSEQ multiplex PCR; TCRdb keeps only in-frame clonotypes and omits some of them. In the table there are more than 110,000 clones, 75% to 90% of which are singletons. Sequencing was performed on peripheral blood. The receptors derive from a man in his 60s with active or convalescent COVID-19. The CDR3 runs from the conserved cysteine through the conserved F or W. A D gene is named only where the DNA matches it firmly. Clone size is stated in some rows and not others, as once, few, many or a class when expanded.

j_call d_call v_call clone_size cdr3_aa cdr3_nt
TRBJ1-1 TRBD1 TRBV28 - CASSREGQVNTEAFF TGTGCCAGCAGTAGGGAGGGACAGGTGAACACTGAAGCTTTCTTT
TRBJ1-5 TRBD1 TRBV27 - CASSPRTGVGQPQHF TGTGCCAGCAGTCCCCGGACAGGGGTAGGTCAGCCCCAGCATTTT
TRBJ2-3 TRBD2 TRBV6-1 - CASSVRLAGGGDTQYF TGTGCCAGCAGTGTTCGCCTAGCGGGGGGGGGAGATACGCAGTATTTT
TRBJ1-6 TRBD1 TRBV28 - CASRWTGGHSPLHF TGTGCCAGCAGGTGGACAGGGGGACATTCACCCCTCCACTTT
TRBJ2-7 - TRBV7-7 - CASSTAPTGPYEQYF TGTGCCAGCAGCACTGCCCCTACAGGGCCCTACGAGCAGTACTTC
TRBJ2-7 TRBD1 TRBV28 - CASSPSGARGNLYEQYF TGTGCCAGCAGTCCGTCAGGGGCCAGGGGGAACCTATACGAGCAGTACTTC
TRBJ1-2 TRBD1 TRBV7-2 - CASSSAWDSYGYTF TGTGCCAGCAGCTCCGCCTGGGACAGCTATGGCTACACCTTC
TRBJ2-2 - TRBV19 - CASRVRSIGELFF TGTGCCAGTAGGGTTCGGTCGATCGGGGAGCTGTTTTTT
TRBJ2-3 TRBD2 TRBV7-9 - CASSLATSGGIDTQYF TGTGCCAGCAGCTTAGCGACATCCGGGGGGATAGATACGCAGTATTTT
TRBJ2-3 TRBD2 TRBV3-1/TRBV3-2 - CASSHSGGVINTQYF TGTGCCAGCAGCCATTCCGGGGGGGTAATAAATACGCAGTATTTT
TRBJ1-2 TRBD1 TRBV5-5 - CASSSPTGPVYGYTF TGTGCCAGCAGCTCTCCGACAGGGCCCGTCTATGGCTACACCTTC
TRBJ2-2 TRBD1 TRBV18 few CASSRRGRGGELFF TGTGCCAGCTCACGCAGGGGGCGAGGAGGGGAGCTGTTTTTT
TRBJ1-1 TRBD1 TRBV7-3 - CASSSTGASNTEAFF TGTGCCAGCAGCTCCACAGGGGCCTCCAACACTGAAGCTTTCTTT
TRBJ2-2 TRBD2 TRBV10-3 once CAMGTSGGTTGELFF TGTGCCATGGGGACTAGCGGGGGGACCACCGGGGAGCTGTTTTTT
TRBJ2-3 TRBD2 TRBV6-2/TRBV6-3 - CASSRFRGGRADTQYF TGTGCCAGCAGTCGCTTCCGCGGGGGGCGGGCAGATACGCAGTATTTT
TRBJ1-2 TRBD1 TRBV30 few CACRRAPGQDGYTF TGTGCCTGCCGAAGAGCTCCGGGACAGGATGGCTACACCTTC
TRBJ1-3 - TRBV28 - CASSFFRGGSGDTIYF TGTGCCAGCAGTTTTTTTAGAGGGGGTAGTGGAGACACCATATATTTT
TRBJ1-1 - TRBV5-4 - CASSLVSRANTEAFF TGTGCCAGCAGCTTAGTTTCGCGGGCCAACACTGAAGCTTTCTTT
TRBJ1-1 TRBD1 TRBV4-1 - CASSPTLPTGRTEAFF TGCGCCAGCAGCCCGACACTACCGACAGGGAGAACTGAAGCTTTCTTT
TRBJ2-5 TRBD1 TRBV11-2 - CASSLVGQGETQYF TGTGCCAGCAGCTTAGTGGGACAGGGAGAGACCCAGTACTTC
TRBJ2-3 - TRBV4-2 - CASSGGGLADTQYF TGTGCCAGCAGCGGTGGAGGGCTCGCAGATACGCAGTATTTT
TRBJ1-4 TRBD1 TRBV5-1 - CASSLRGPDEKLFF TGCGCCAGCAGCTTGAGGGGGCCGGATGAAAAACTGTTTTTT
TRBJ2-5 TRBD1 TRBV7-9 - CASSTPTGAGETQYF TGTGCCAGCAGCACCCCGACAGGGGCCGGAGAGACCCAGTACTTC
TRBJ2-7 TRBD1 TRBV4-3 once CASSQVRGRGHEQYF TGCGCCAGCAGCCAAGTTCGGGGCAGGGGGCACGAGCAGTACTTC
TRBJ1-1 TRBD1 TRBV18 - CASSPNQGDTEAFF TGTGCCAGCTCACCCAATCAGGGGGACACTGAAGCTTTCTTT
TRBJ1-5 - TRBV7-2 - CASSFLGLSNQPQHF TGTGCCAGCAGCTTCTTGGGCCTTAGCAATCAGCCCCAGCATTTT
TRBJ2-1 - TRBV19 - CASRRQALNYNEQFF TGTGCCAGTAGGAGACAGGCACTGAACTACAATGAGCAGTTCTTC
TRBJ2-7 - TRBV10-3 - CAISEPGGEQYF TGTGCCATCAGTGAACCCGGGGGAGAGCAGTACTTC
TRBJ2-5 - TRBV24-1 - CATSESGTGYETQYF TGTGCCACCAGTGAGTCCGGGACTGGATATGAGACCCAGTACTTC
TRBJ2-7 TRBD2 TRBV27 - CASSLGRLAGSQEQYF TGTGCCAGCAGTTTAGGTAGACTAGCGGGGTCTCAAGAGCAGTACTTC
TRBJ2-5 - TRBV3-1/TRBV3-2 few CASSQSFLPQETQYF TGTGCCAGCAGCCAATCGTTTCTACCTCAAGAGACCCAGTACTTC
TRBJ2-3 - TRBV3-1/TRBV3-2 - CASSQHTDTQYF TGTGCCAGCAGCCAACACACAGATACGCAGTATTTT
TRBJ1-2 - TRBV10-3 - CAISEQENYGYTF TGTGCCATCAGTGAACAGGAGAACTATGGCTACACCTTC
TRBJ1-6 - TRBV14 - CASSPNRVSPLHF TGTGCCAGCAGCCCGAACAGGGTTTCACCCCTCCACTTT
TRBJ2-5 - TRBV29-1 - CSVERAGETQYF TGCAGCGTTGAACGGGCGGGAGAGACCCAGTACTTC
TRBJ1-6 - TRBV5-4 - CASRGQSYNSPLHF TGTGCCAGCAGAGGACAGAGTTATAATTCACCCCTCCACTTT
TRBJ2-6 - TRBV18 - CASSPSSGANVLTF TGTGCCAGCTCTCCGAGCTCTGGGGCCAACGTCCTGACTTTC
TRBJ2-4 TRBD1 TRBV27 - CASSLIGQDLAKNIQYF TGTGCCAGCAGTTTAATTGGACAGGACTTAGCCAAAAACATTCAGTACTTC
TRBJ2-7 - TRBV5-4 - CASSPAGQTYEQYF TGTGCCAGCAGCCCGGCTGGGCAAACCTACGAGCAGTACTTC
TRBJ1-6 - TRBV7-2 - CASSQRRAGSYNSPLHF TGTGCCAGCAGCCAACGCCGGGCGGGCTCCTATAATTCACCCCTCCACTTT
TRBJ1-3 - TRBV25-1 - CASSEAGAGNTIYF TGTGCCAGCAGTGAGGCAGGGGCCGGAAACACCATATATTTT
TRBJ2-1 - TRBV7-3 - CASSPGGTAGNEQFF TGTGCCAGCAGTCCCGGAGGGACAGCGGGCAATGAGCAGTTCTTC
TRBJ2-3 - TRBV18 - CASSPPGAPDTQYF TGTGCCAGCTCACCGCCAGGGGCCCCAGATACGCAGTATTTT
TRBJ1-5 - TRBV10-3 - CAVTAQVGQPQHF TGTGCCGTCACCGCCCAGGTAGGACAGCCCCAGCATTTT
TRBJ1-2 TRBD1 TRBV7-9 - CASSLATGSGYTF TGTGCCAGCAGCTTAGCGACAGGGAGTGGCTACACCTTC
TRBJ2-7 - TRBV7-8 few CASSLVGSGTLFVYEQYF TGTGCCAGCAGCTTAGTGGGGTCCGGGACTCTTTTTGTCTACGAGCAGTACTTC
TRBJ1-6 - TRBV3-1/TRBV3-2 - CASSQVWSSYNSPLHF TGTGCCAGCAGCCAAGTGTGGAGCTCCTATAATTCACCCCTCCACTTT
TRBJ1-5 - TRBV4-1 - CASSQDPRVVGQPQHF TGCGCCAGCAGCCAAGATCCCAGGGTCGTAGGGCAGCCCCAGCATTTT
TRBJ2-3 - TRBV28 - CASSFVARSADTQYF TGTGCCAGCAGTTTCGTCGCTCGTAGCGCGGATACGCAGTATTTT
TRBJ1-1 TRBD1 TRBV5-1 - CASSPTTGGKTEAFF TGCGCCAGCAGCCCAACGACAGGGGGCAAGACTGAAGCTTTCTTT
TRBJ2-7 TRBD1 TRBV20-1 - CSAKTGSEQYF TGCAGTGCCAAGACAGGGTCCGAGCAGTACTTC
TRBJ2-1 TRBD2 TRBV11-3 - CASSLGYGSGSYNEQFF TGTGCCAGCAGCTTAGGATACGGTAGCGGGTCCTACAATGAGCAGTTCTTC
TRBJ1-6 - TRBV5-4 - CASSSGQTVQSPLHF TGTGCCAGCAGCTCCGGACAGACCGTTCAGTCACCCCTCCACTTT
TRBJ2-7 - TRBV21-1 - CASSKYLLSSSYEQYF TGTGCCAGCAGCAAATATCTACTGAGTAGCTCCTACGAGCAGTACTTC
TRBJ2-5 TRBD2 TRBV5-1 - CASSLVGLAGMETQYF TGCGCCAGCAGCTTGGTAGGGCTAGCGGGAATGGAGACCCAGTACTTC
TRBJ1-1 TRBD1 TRBV6-6 - CASTLTGVVGTEAFF TGTGCCAGCACCCTGACAGGGGTGGTTGGCACTGAAGCTTTCTTT
TRBJ1-2 - TRBV15 - CATSTNSGPTNYGYTF TGTGCCACCAGCACTAATTCAGGTCCCACTAACTATGGCTACACCTTC